This entry lists 18 T cell receptor beta chains sequenced from one sample in a study of cytomegalovirus exposure and HLA in healthy donors. The PCR used 60 Vbeta and 13 Jbeta primers. The data were produced by immunoSEQ multiplex PCR, yet TCRdb's version contains in-frame clones alone and is incomplete. The table lists 40,000 to 50,000 clones. Sequencing used PBMCs. Every receptor here comes from a man younger than 40 in good health and CMV-seronegative.

This rearrangement joins TRBV6-1 to TRBJ1-3, with TRBD1 identical over 7 bases. This CDR3 has 15 amino acids. Germline V CDR1 and CDR2: MNHNS, SASEGT. With 1 base clipped from V and 6 bases from J, the junction kept 6 bases outside the gene matches. CDR3: CASSEEGGWKNTIYF. CDR3 nucleotides: TGTGCCAGCAGTGAAGAAGGGGGCTGGAAAAACACCATATATTTT.

V and J are TRBV14 and TRBJ2-5, with 10 bases lining up with TRBD2. CDR1 SGHDN and CDR2 FVKESK come from the germline V gene. This CDR3 contains 14 residues. After removal of 1 base from V and 4 bases from J, the junction contained 0 bases not matched to a gene. CDR3 sequence reads: CASSQASGGETQYF. CDR3 DNA: TGTGCCAGCAGCCAAGCTAGCGGGGGAGAGACCCAGTACTTC.

The J gene is TRBJ1-5, the V gene TRBV7-9; 7 bases line up with TRBD1. CDR3 length: 17 residues. Losses at the gene ends were 5 bases for V and 4 bases for J; bases not matched to a gene: 14. Germline CDR1 is SEHNR and CDR2 is FQNEAQ (reference sequence). The CDR3 nucleotides are TGTGCCAGCAGCCCACTTTGGAGACAGGGCCTAAATCAGCCCCAGCATTTT. The encoded protein is CASSPLWRQGLNQPQHF.

This sequence joins TRBV14 and TRBJ1-5; 7 bases map to TRBD1. V shed 3 bases, J shed 10 bases, and the junction held 12 bases outside the gene matches. Germline CDR1 SGHDN, CDR2 FVKESK. CDR3 length: 15 amino acids. In DNA form, the CDR3 reads TGTGCCAGCAGCCAGGACCGGGACAGAGGAGGCCCCCAGCATTTT. It specifies CASSQDRDRGGPQHF. Full variable domain (outside the CDR3, taken from reference TRBV14 and TRBJ1-5): EAGVTQFPSHSVIEKGQTVTLRCDPISGHDNLYWYRRVMGKEIKFLLHFVKESKQDESGMPNNRFLAERTGGTYSTLKVQPAELEDSGVYFCASSQDRDRGGPQHFGDGTRLSIL.

This chain joins TRBV5-6 and TRBJ1-2; 7 nucleotides line up with TRBD1. The J segment lost 5 bases and the V segment lost 3 bases, leaving 10 bases of the junction unmatched. In germline, CDR1 is SGHDT, CDR2 YYEEEE. The CDR3 is made up of 15 amino acids. CDR3 residues: CASSYAPGQSYGYTF. CDR3 sequence (DNA): TGTGCCAGCAGCTATGCCCCGGGACAGAGTTATGGCTACACCTTC.

This rearrangement joins TRBV19 to TRBJ1-2, with no clear D. Germline CDR1 and CDR2: LNHDA and SQIVND (reference sequence). The V end was cut by 8 bases, the J end by 4 bases, with 17 bases between. The length of the CDR3 is 14 residues. The chain's CDR3 is CASSPPAGFYGYTF. For the CDR3, the DNA is TGTGCCAGTTCCCCCCCGGCAGGCTTCTATGGCTACACCTTC.

The V and J genes are TRBV9 and TRBJ2-7; D is unclear. V lost 3 bases to trimming and J lost 1 base, with 5 bases between them. The CDR3 has 12 amino acids. The germline V gene has CDR1 SGDLS and CDR2 YYNGEE. The CDR3 DNA reads as TGTGCCAGCAGCGACAGTTCCTACGAGCAGTACTTC. This translates into CASSDSSYEQYF.

The V and J genes are TRBV6-5 and TRBJ1-6; 11 bases are a match to TRBD1. Germline trimming cut 9 bases from V and 10 bases from J; bases unmatched to any gene: 2. The CDR3 totals 12 residues. Germline V gene lookup returns CDR1 MNHEY and CDR2 SVGAGI. The chain's CDR3 is CASGTGGSPLHF. The CDR3 coding sequence is TGTGCCAGTGGGACAGGGGGATCACCCCTCCACTTT.

V and J are TRBV4-3 and TRBJ2-1, with TRBD2 matching over 14 bases. The germline V gene has CDR1 LGHNA and CDR2 YSLEER. This CDR3 has 16 amino acids. The junction had 4 bases not matched to a gene; V was cut back by 3 bases and J by 6 bases. CDR3 loop: CASSQRLAGGGNEQFF. DNA of the CDR3: TGCGCCAGCAGCCAGCGACTAGCGGGAGGGGGCAATGAGCAGTTCTTC.

This chain connects TRBV29-1 to TRBJ2-3, with 10 nucleotides matching TRBD1. Unmatched junction bases numbered 4, after V lost 6 bases and J lost 1 base. Germline V lookup: CDR1 SQVTM, CDR2 ANQGSEA. This CDR3 has 14 residues. DNA for the CDR3: TGCAGCGTGACTGGGACAGGGGGCACAGATACGCAGTATTTT. This translates into CSVTGTGGTDTQYF.

The chain links TRBV6-5 to TRBJ1-1, with D possibly matching TRBD1 (5 bases). CDR1 and CDR2 from the germline V gene are MNHEY and SVGAGI. CDR3 length: 15 amino acids. The V end lost 4 bases, the J end lost 3 bases, and 15 bases lay between the germline ends. The CDR3 sequence: CASSSVGGRDTEAFF. In DNA form, the CDR3 reads TGTGCCAGCAGTTCCGTGGGGGGAAGGGACACTGAAGCTTTCTTT.

The chain joins TRBV29-1 to TRBJ2-7; D remains unclear. The germline V gene encodes CDR1 SQVTM and CDR2 ANQGSEA. Trimming shortened V by 4 bases and J by 0 bases, and 4 bases separated the two germline ends. This CDR3 has 11 amino acids. CDR3 coding DNA: TGCAGCGTTGCGGTCTCCTACGAGCAGTACTTC. This sequence encodes CSVAVSYEQYF.

This CDR3 is CASSIGGGGTGANVLTF. In DNA form, the CDR3 reads TGTGCCAGTAGTATAGGGGGGGGAGGGACTGGGGCCAACGTCCTGACTTTC. V usage is TRBV19 and J usage is TRBJ2-6; 7 bases fit TRBD2. With V trimmed by 1 base and J by 2 bases, 5 bases remained unmatched. Germline values: CDR1 LNHDA, CDR2 SQIVND (reference sequence). The CDR3 is 17 residues long.

The chain is built from TRBV4-3 and TRBJ2-3; 9 bases map to TRBD1. The trim removed 0 bases at V and 5 bases at J, leaving 6 bases unmatched. Germline lookup yields CDR1 LGHNA and CDR2 YSLEER. The length of the CDR3 is 16 residues. This chain's CDR3 is CASSQDWTGEGDTQYF. The DNA of the CDR3 is TGCGCCAGCAGCCAAGATTGGACAGGGGAAGGAGATACGCAGTATTTT.

The chain links TRBV19 to TRBJ2-7, with a weak D call TRBD1 (6 bases). V was pared by 3 bases and J by 2 bases, with 11 bases between. This CDR3 region has 14 residues. The germline CDR1 and CDR2 sequences are LNHDA and SQIVND (reference sequence). Written as DNA, the CDR3 is TGTGCCAGTAGTATTACAGGGCTGCCCTACGAGCAGTACTTC. This encodes CASSITGLPYEQYF.

V and J are TRBV10-3 and TRBJ2-3, with 12 nucleotides matching TRBD2. In germline, CDR1 is ENHRY, CDR2 SYGVKD. V lost 5 bases and J lost 4; bases outside the gene matches: 4. This CDR3 contains 15 residues. The CDR3 DNA reads as TGTGCCATCAGTACACTAGCGGGAGGAGCAGATACGCAGTATTTT. As protein: CAISTLAGGADTQYF.

The chain has TRBV9 and TRBJ2-5; D unresolved. This CDR3 contains 13 residues. Germline CDR1 reads SGDLS; CDR2 reads YYNGEE. The germline V and J ends were trimmed by 0 bases and 4 bases, with 7 bases remaining between them. The CDR3 here is CASSVAAGETQYF. CDR3 DNA sequence: TGTGCCAGCAGCGTAGCGGCAGGAGAGACCCAGTACTTC.

The chain combines TRBV7-2 with TRBJ2-7; D is possibly TRBD2 (6 bases). This CDR3 comprises 15 residues. V was shortened by 4 bases and J by 3 bases, with 16 bases between the two germline ends. Looked up from germline, CDR1 is SGHTA and CDR2 is FQGNSA. Here the CDR3 DNA reads TGTGCCAGCAGCTCGACTACAGGAGGGAACTACGAGCAGTACTTC. Protein sequence: CASSSTTGGNYEQYF.